The 7 T cell receptor beta chains presented below share a single source sample, sequenced in a study of T-cell reconstitution after alpha-beta-depleted transplantation in children (dated by TCRdb to about 2016). The method behind the library was PCR. The sequencer listed for this sample is Illumina HiSeq 2500. Molecular barcoding was employed in the preparation of TCR libraries, with unique molecular identifiers being used to normalize TCRbeta repertoire quantification. The public reads were quality trimmed at Q25 with fastp and then assembled into clones with MiXCR by TCRdb, keeping productive beta chains. Each CDR3 protein gets just one entry, which takes the most common genes and DNA from the rows behind it. The sample profile shows over 150,000 distinct CDR3 sequences; more than 14% of them were found once. Together, the top ten hold less than 15% of the sample. This material consisted of PBMCs from the stem cell graft donor, taken from the stem cell graft. These receptor sequences come from a human donor who donated a stem cell graft to a child with acute lymphoblastic leukemia.

This clonotype was recorded at least ten times. The chain recombines TRBV5-1 with TRBJ2-5, with 9 bases lining up with TRBD2. Trimming took 4 bases from V and 5 from J; bases not matched to a gene: 6. Germline lookup yields CDR1 SGHRS and CDR2 YFSETQ. The CDR3 extends over 14 amino acids. Here the CDR3 DNA reads TGCGCCAGCAGCCGTGGAAGCGGGAGGGAGACCCAGTACTTC. Translated, it gives CASSRGSGRETQYF.

About this clonotype itself: Given a much more abundant clone one base away, this may be a read error. V and J are TRBV27 and TRBJ2-5, with TRBD1 as a possible D gene (5 bases). Germline V gene lookup returns CDR1 MNHEY and CDR2 SMNVEV (reference sequence). The CDR3 has 15 amino acids. V was shortened by 6 bases and J by 3 bases, with 17 bases between the two germline ends. The CDR3 nucleotides read TGTGCCAGCAGAGTAGGGGTGAACTCCAAAGAGACCCAGTACTTC. Translation: CASRVGVNSKETQYF.

This clonotype has just a few counts. The V gene is TRBV11-1, the J gene TRBJ2-3, with D perhaps given as TRBD1 or TRBD2 (5 bases each). Looked up from germline, CDR1 is SGHAT and CDR2 is FQDESV (reference sequence). This CDR3 region has 15 residues. V was cut by 6 bases and J by 4 bases, with 17 bases left in between. The CDR3 sequence is CASRETLRGADTQYF. The CDR3 DNA reads TGTGCCAGCAGAGAAACCTTGAGGGGCGCAGATACGCAGTATTTT. Complete variable domain (other parts from reference TRBV11-1 and TRBJ2-3): EAEVAQSPRYKITEKSQAVAFWCDPISGHATLYWYRQILGQGPELLVQFQDESVVDDSQLPKDRFSAERLKGVDSTLKIQPAELGDSAMYLCASRETLRGADTQYFGPGTRLTVL.

In its sample, this clonotype was seen many times. J is TRBJ2-2 and V is TRBV6-2 or TRBV6-3; TRBD2 matches at 8 bases. The CDR3 sequence is 14 residues long. Germline trimming cut 2 bases from V and 5 bases from J; bases unmatched to any gene: 1. Germline values: CDR1 MNHEY, CDR2 SVGEGT. The CDR3 spells CASSYERETGELFF. The CDR3 DNA sequence: TGTGCCAGCAGTTACGAGCGGGAGACCGGGGAGCTGTTTTTT.

The CDR3 reads CASSFRPEATNTEAFF. Written as DNA, the CDR3 is TGTGCCAGCTCCTTTAGGCCGGAAGCGACGAACACTGAAGCTTTCTTT. This rearrangement joins TRBV7-6 to TRBJ1-1; D ambiguous. Trimming stripped 8 bases from V and 1 base from J, with 20 bases between. The germline CDR1 and CDR2 sequences are SGHVS and FNYEAQ. The CDR3 spans 16 residues.

The V call is TRBV7-9, the J call TRBJ2-5; 7 nucleotides agree with TRBD2. The CDR3 runs to 11 residues. Unmatched junction bases numbered 2, after V lost 6 bases and J lost 7 bases. The germline V gene encodes CDR1 SEHNR and CDR2 FQNEAQ (reference sequence). DNA for the CDR3: TGTGCCAGCAGGTCGGGGGGGACCCAGTACTTC. The encoded protein is CASRSGGTQYF.

The sample holds many counts of this clonotype. V is TRBV10-3 and J is TRBJ1-5; tentative D call: TRBD1 (5 bases). The CDR3 sequence is 12 residues long. The germline V and J ends were trimmed by 2 bases and 6 bases, with 5 bases remaining between them. Germline-derived CDR1 and CDR2 are ENHRY and SYGVKD. In DNA, the CDR3 is TGTGCCATCAGTGAGGGGGCTCAGCCCCAGCATTTT. It specifies CAISEGAQPQHF.